A selection of T cell receptor beta chains follows, all from one sample in a study of CXCR3-negative and CXCR3-positive naive CD8 T cells. TCRdb reprocessed the 5' RACE reads; each CDR3 protein has one entry and no DNA is given. The sample includes tens of thousands of distinct CDR3 sequences. Sequences were obtained from naive CXCR3+ CD8+ T cells from blood. These receptors were obtained from a human donor in good health. Some clones in this sample may be carry-over from other donors' samples. The CDR3 runs from the conserved cysteine through the conserved F or W. The order of the fields is J gene, V gene, CDR3 protein.

j_gene: TRBJ1-1
v_gene: TRBV6-6
CDR3aa: CASSYSAEAFF

j_gene: TRBJ2-2
v_gene: TRBV4-2
CDR3aa: CASRQGTGELFF

j_gene: TRBJ1-2
v_gene: TRBV29-1
CDR3aa: CSAPGQGDYGYTF

j_gene: TRBJ1-3
v_gene: TRBV28
CDR3aa: CASSFTAGNTIYF

j_gene: TRBJ1-1
v_gene: TRBV14
CDR3aa: CASSQVVGPVGEAFF

j_gene: TRBJ1-5
v_gene: TRBV28
CDR3aa: CASSTDRDGNQPQHF

j_gene: TRBJ2-3
v_gene: TRBV20-1
CDR3aa: CSARDVAGTDTQYF

j_gene: TRBJ2-1
v_gene: TRBV12-3/TRBV12-4
CDR3aa: CASRPQGGWGNEQFF

j_gene: TRBJ1-1
v_gene: TRBV20-1
CDR3aa: CSARDRYEGRKAFF

j_gene: TRBJ1-5
v_gene: TRBV10-3
CDR3aa: CAISAGNNQPQHF

j_gene: TRBJ2-1
v_gene: TRBV29-1
CDR3aa: CSGWGGVSYNEQFF

j_gene: TRBJ2-7
v_gene: TRBV12-3/TRBV12-4
CDR3aa: CASSLLGYEQYF

j_gene: TRBJ2-1
v_gene: TRBV6-5
CDR3aa: CASSYPPGGQDEQFF

j_gene: TRBJ1-1
v_gene: TRBV25-1
CDR3aa: CASSDGGNGPKTEAFF

j_gene: TRBJ2-7
v_gene: TRBV4-3
CDR3aa: CASSQEASGGDYEQYF

j_gene: TRBJ2-7
v_gene: TRBV5-1
CDR3aa: CASSLAARGFYEQYF

j_gene: TRBJ1-6
v_gene: TRBV28
CDR3aa: CASSETGGSPLHF

j_gene: TRBJ2-1
v_gene: TRBV6-2/TRBV6-3
CDR3aa: CASSYSRVGEQFF

j_gene: TRBJ1-1
v_gene: TRBV11-3
CDR3aa: CASSLNWGPRSTEAFF

j_gene: TRBJ2-5
v_gene: TRBV3-1
CDR3aa: CASSQDKVAGQETQYF